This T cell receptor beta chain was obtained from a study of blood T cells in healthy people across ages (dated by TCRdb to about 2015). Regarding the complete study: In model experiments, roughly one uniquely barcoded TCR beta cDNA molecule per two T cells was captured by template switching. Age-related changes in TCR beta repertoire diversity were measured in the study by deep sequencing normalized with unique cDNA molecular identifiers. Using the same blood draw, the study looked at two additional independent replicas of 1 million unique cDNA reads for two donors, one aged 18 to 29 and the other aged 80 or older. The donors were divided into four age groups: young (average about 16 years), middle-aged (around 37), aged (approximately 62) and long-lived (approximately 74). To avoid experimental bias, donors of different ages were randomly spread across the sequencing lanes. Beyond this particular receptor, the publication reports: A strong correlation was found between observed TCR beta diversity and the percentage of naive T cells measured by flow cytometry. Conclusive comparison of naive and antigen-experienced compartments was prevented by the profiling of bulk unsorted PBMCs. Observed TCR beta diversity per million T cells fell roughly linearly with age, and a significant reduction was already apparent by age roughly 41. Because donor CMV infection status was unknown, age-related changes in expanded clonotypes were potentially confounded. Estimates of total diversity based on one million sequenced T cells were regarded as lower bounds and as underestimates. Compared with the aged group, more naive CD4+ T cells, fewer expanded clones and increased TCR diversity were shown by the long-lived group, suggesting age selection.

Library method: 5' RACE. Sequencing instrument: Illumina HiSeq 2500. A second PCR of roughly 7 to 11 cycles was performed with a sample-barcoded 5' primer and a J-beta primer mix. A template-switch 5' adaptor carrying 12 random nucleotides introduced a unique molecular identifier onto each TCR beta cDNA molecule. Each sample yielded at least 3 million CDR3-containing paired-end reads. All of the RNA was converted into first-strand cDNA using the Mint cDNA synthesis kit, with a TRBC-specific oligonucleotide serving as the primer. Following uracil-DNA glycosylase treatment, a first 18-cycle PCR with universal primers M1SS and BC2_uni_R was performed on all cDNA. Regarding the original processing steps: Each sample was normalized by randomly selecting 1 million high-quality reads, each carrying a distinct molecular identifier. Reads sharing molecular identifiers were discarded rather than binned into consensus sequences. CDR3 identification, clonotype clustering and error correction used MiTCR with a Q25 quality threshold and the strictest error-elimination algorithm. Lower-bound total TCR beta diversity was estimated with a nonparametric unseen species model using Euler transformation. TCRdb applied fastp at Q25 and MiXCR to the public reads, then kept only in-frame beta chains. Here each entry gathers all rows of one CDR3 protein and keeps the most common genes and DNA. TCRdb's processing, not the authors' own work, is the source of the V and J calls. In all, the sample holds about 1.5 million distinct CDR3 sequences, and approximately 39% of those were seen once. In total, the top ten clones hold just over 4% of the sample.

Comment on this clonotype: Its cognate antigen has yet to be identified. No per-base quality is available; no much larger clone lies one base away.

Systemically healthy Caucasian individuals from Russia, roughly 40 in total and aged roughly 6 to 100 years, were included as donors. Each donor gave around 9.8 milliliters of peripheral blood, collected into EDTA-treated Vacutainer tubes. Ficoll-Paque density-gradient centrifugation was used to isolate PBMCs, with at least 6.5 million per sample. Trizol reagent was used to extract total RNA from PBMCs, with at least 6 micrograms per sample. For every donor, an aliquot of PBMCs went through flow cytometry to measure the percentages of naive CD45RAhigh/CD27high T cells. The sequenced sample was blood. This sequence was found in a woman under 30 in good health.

The DNA sequence reads TGTGCCACCAGCAGACCCCAGGGGGTGTACAATGAGCAGTACTTC. Translated, this is CATSRPQGVYNEQYF. The rearranged chain carries TRBV15 and TRBJ2-7, with 7 bases aligning to TRBD1. Counted from cysteine to phenylalanine, this CDR3 has 15 amino acids. The kept DNA is CDR3 alone, 45 bases in frame from the first base. V trim: 2 bases; J trim: 7 bases; unmatched bases: 11. From a lookup of the germline V gene (reference sequence), CDR1 and CDR2 are LNHNV and YYDKDF.